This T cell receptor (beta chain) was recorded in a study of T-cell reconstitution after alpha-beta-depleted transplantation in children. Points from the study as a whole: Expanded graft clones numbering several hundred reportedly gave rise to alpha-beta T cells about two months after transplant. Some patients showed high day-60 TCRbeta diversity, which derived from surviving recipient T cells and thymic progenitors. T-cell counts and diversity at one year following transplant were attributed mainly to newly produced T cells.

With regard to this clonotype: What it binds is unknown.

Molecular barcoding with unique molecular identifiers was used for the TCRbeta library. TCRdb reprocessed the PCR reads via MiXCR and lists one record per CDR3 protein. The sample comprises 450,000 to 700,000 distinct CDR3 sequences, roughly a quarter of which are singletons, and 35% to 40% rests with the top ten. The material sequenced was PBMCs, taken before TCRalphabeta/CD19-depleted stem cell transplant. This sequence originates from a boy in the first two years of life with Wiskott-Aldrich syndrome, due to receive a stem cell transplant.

CDR3 bases: TGTGCCAGCAGTCCTAGCGGGATCGTCGACAATGAGCAGTTCTTC. Its protein product is CASSPSGIVDNEQFF. The chain uses TRBV12-3 or TRBV12-4 and TRBJ2-1, with 9 nucleotides matching TRBD2. CDR3 length: 15 residues. V shed 5 bases, J shed 5 bases, and the junction held 7 bases outside the gene matches.